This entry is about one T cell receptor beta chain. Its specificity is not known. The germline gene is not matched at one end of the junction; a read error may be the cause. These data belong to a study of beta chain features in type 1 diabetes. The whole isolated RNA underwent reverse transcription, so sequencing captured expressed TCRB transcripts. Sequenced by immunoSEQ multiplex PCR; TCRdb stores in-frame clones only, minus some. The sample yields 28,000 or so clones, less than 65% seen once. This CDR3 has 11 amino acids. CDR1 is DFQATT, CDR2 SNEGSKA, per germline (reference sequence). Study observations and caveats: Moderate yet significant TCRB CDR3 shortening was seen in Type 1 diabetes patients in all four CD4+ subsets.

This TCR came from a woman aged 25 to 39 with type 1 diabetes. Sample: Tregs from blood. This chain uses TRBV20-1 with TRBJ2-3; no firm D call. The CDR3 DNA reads TGCAGTGCTAGTTACACAAATACGCAGTATTTT. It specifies CSASYTNTQYF.